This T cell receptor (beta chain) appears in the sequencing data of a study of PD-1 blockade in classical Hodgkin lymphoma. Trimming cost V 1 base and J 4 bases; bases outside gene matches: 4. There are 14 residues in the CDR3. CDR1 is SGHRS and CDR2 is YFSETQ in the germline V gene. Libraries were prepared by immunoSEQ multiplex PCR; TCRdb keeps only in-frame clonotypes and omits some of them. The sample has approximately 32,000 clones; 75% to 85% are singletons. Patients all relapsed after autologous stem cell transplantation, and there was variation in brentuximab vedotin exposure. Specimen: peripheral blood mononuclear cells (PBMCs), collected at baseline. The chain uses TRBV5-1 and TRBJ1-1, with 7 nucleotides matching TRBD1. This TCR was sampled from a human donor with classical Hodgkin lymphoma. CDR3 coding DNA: TGCGCCAGCAGCTTGCAGACAGGGCTCACTGAAGCTTTCTTT. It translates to CASSLQTGLTEAFF.